Listed here is a single TCR beta chain. Authors' analysis steps: Reference gene primer amplification gave estimated nucleated cell counts. Repertoires were generated with immunoSEQ multiplex PCR, while TCRdb's copy carries only in-frame clones and drops some. D and trimming come from the DNA, and the V and J calls and clone size come from that table. The data hold about 210,000 clones, with around nine tenths observed a single time. This record belongs to a study of blood T cell repertoires in COVID-19. This CDR3 spans 15 amino acids. Germline V lookup: CDR1 SGHTA, CDR2 FQGNSA. Trimming removed 4 bases from V and 1 base from J; junction bases left unmatched: 6.

The clonotype comes from a man in his sixties who had recovered from COVID-19. The sequencing sample was made of peripheral blood. The V and J genes are TRBV7-2 and TRBJ1-1; 7 nucleotides align to TRBD1. The CDR3 DNA reads as TGTGCCAGCAGCTCCGACAGGGCCTGGAACACTGAAGCTTTCTTT. Translated: CASSSDRAWNTEAFF.